This T cell receptor (beta chain) was recorded in a study of OX40 agonist ivuxolimab in advanced cancers. Study-wide results and limits: CD4+ and CD8+ blood T cells expanded clonally by week 6 at 0.1 to 3.0 mg/kg.

Turning to this clone: Its antigen is currently unknown.

Trimming cost V 1 base and J 3 bases, with 14 bases left between them. The CDR3 has 16 amino acids. CDR1 MNHNS and CDR2 SASEGT come from the germline V gene. TCRdb's copy holds only in-frame clones and misses some; the assay was immunoSEQ multiplex PCR. This table has more than 35,000 clones, roughly 80% appearing once. The gene calls are TRBV6-1 and TRBJ2-3; D call uncertain. The source of this sequence is an adult with an advanced solid tumor such as melanoma, head and neck, liver or kidney cancer. The source was CD4+ or CD8+ T cells sorted from blood, collected in a trial of the OX40 agonist ivuxolimab. CDR3 nucleotides: TGTGCCAGCAGTGAAGTTTTGGCAGGCGAGACAGATACGCAGTATTTT. This sequence encodes CASSEVLAGETDTQYF.